This TCR beta chain is from a study of CD8 T cells in ankylosing spondylitis. Only a few counts were recorded for this clonotype. The antigen remains unidentified. TCRdb redid the calling of the 5' RACE reads with MiXCR, one entry per CDR3 protein. Here the sample spans around 330,000 distinct CDR3 sequences, approximately 10% being singletons. The germline gives CDR1 DFQATT, CDR2 SNEGSKA (reference sequence). CDR3 size: 15 residues. Trimming pared 4 bases from V and 0 bases from J, leaving 13 bases between. Findings of the study overall: Blood of patients with ankylosing spondylitis appeared to be characterized by a TCR beta motif of eight highly homologous variants.

V usage is TRBV20-1 and J usage is TRBJ2-1; D unclear. The clonotype was recovered from a female donor with ankylosing spondylitis or in good health (not recorded which). The sequencing input was blood, either unsorted or a sorted T cell fraction (not recorded which). CDR3 DNA: TGCAGTGCTATCCCCCCTCGGAGCTCCTACAATGAGCAGTTCTTC. This translates into CSAIPPRSSYNEQFF.